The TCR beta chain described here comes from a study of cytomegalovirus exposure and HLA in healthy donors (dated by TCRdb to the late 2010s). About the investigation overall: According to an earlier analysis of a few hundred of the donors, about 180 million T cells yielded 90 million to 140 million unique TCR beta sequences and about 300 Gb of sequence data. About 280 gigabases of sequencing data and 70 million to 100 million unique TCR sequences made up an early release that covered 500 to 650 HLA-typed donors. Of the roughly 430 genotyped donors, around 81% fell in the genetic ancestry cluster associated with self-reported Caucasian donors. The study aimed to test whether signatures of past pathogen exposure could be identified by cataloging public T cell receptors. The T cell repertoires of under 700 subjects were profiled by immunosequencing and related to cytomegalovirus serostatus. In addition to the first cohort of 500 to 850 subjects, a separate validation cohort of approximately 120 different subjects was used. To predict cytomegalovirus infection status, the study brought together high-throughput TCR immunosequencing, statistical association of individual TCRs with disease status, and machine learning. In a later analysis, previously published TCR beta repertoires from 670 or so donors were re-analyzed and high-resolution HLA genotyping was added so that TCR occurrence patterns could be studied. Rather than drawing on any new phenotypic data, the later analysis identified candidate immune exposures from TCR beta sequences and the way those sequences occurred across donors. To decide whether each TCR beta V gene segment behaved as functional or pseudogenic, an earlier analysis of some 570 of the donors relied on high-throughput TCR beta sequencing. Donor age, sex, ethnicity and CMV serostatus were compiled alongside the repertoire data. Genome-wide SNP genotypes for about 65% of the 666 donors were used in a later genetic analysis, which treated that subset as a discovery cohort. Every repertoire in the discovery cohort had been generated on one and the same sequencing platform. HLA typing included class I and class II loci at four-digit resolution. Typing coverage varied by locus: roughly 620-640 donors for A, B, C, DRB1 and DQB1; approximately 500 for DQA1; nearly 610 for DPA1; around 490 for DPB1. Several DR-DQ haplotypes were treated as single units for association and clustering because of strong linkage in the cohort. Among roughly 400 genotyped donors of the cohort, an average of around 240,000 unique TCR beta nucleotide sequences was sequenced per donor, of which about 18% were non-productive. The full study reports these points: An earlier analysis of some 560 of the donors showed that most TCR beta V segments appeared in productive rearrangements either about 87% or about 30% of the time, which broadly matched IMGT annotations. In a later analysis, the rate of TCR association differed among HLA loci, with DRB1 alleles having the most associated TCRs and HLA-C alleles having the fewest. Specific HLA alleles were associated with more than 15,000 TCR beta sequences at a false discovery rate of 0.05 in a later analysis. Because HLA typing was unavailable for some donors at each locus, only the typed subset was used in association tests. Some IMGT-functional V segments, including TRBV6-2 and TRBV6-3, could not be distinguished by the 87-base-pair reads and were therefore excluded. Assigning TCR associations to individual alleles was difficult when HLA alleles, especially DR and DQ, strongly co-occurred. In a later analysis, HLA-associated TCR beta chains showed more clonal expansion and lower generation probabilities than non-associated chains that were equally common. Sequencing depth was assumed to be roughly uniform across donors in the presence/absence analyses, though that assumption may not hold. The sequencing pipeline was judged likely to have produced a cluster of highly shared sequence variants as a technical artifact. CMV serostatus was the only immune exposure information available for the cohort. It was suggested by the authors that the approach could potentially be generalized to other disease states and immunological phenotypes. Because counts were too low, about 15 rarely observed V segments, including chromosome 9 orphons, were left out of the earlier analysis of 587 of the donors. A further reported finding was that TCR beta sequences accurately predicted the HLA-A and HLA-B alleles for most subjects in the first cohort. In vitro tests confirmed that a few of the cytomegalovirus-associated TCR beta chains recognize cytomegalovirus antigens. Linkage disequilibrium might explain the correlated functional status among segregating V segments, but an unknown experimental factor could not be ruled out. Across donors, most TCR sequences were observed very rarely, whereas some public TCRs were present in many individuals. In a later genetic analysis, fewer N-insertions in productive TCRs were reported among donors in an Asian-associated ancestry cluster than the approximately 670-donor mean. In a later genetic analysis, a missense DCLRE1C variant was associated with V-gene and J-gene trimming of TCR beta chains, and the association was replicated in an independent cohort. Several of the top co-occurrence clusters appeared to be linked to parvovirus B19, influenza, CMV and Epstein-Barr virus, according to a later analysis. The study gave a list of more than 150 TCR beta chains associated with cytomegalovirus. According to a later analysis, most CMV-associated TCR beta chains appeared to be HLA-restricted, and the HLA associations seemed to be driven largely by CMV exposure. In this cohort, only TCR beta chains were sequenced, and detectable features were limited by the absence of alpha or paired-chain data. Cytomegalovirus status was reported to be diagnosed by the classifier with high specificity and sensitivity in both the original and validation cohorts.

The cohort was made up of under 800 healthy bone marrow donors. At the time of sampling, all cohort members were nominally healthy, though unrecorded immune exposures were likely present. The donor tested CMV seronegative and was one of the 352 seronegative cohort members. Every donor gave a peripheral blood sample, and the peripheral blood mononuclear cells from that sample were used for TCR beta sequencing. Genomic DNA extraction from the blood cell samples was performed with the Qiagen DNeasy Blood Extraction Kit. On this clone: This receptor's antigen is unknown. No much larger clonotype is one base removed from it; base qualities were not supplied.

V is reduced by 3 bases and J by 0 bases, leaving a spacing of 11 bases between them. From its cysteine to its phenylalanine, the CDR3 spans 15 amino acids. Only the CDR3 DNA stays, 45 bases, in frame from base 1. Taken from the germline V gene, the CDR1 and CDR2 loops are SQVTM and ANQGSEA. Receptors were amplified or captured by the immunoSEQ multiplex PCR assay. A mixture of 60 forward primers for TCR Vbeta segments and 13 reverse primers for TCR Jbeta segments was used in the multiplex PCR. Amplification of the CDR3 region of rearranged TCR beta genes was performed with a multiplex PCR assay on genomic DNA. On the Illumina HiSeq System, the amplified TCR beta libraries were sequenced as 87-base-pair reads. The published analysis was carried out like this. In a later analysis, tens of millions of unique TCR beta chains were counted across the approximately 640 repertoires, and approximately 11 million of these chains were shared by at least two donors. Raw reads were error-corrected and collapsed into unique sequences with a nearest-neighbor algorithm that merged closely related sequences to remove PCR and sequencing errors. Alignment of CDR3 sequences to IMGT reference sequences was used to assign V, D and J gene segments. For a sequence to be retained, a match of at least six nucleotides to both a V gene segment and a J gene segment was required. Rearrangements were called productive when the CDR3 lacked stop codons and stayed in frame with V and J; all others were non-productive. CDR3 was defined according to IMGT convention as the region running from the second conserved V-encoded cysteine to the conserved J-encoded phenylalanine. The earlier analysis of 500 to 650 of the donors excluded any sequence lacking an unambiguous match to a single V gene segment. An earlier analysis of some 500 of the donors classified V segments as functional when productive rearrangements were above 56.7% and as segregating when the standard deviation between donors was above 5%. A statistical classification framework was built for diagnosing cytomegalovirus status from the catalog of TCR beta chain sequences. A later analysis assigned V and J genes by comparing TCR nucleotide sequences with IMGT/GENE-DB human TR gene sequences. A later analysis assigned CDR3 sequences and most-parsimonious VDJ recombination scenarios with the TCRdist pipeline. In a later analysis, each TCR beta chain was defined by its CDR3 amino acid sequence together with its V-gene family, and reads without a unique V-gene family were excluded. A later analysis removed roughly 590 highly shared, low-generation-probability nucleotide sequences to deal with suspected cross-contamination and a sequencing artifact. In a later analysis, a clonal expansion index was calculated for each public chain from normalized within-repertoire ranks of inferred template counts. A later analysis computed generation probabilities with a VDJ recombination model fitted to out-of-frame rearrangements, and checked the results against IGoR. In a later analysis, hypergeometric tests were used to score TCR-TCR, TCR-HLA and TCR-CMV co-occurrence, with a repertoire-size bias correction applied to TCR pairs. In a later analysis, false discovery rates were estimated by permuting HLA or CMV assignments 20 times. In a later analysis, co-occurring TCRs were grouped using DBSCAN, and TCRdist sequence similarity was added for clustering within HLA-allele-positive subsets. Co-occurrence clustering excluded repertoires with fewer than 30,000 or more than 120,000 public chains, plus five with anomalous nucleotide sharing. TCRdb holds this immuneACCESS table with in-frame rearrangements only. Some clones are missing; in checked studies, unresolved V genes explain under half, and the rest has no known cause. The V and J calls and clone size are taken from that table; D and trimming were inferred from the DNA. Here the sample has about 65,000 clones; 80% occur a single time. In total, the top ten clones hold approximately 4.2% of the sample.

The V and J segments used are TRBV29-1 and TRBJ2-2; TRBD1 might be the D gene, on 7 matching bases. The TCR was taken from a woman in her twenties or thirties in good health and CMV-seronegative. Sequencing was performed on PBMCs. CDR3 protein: CSVEAGQSNTGELFF. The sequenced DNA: TGCAGCGTTGAGGCGGGACAGTCGAACACCGGGGAGCTGTTTTTT.